Listed below are T cell receptor beta chains from one sample, sequenced in a study of cytomegalovirus exposure and HLA in healthy donors. Profiled with immunoSEQ multiplex PCR; TCRdb holds only in-frame clones, not every one. The sample includes 200,000 to 250,000 clones, more than 80% of them seen just once. The sample taken for sequencing was PBMCs. The receptors stem from a man aged 30 to 39 in good health and CMV-seronegative. Each CDR3 is given without its conserved first and last residue.

v_call	cdr3_length	cdr3_aa
TRBV5-4	14	ASSGTITQGTDTQY
TRBV5-5	11	ASSFPGVYEQY
TRBV5-6	12	ASRTRGYSNGYT
TRBV28	13	ASSARGGANQPQH
TRBV6-1	11	ASMGQGSYGYT
TRBV6-6	12	ASSYLTGRGFKF
TRBV9	13	ASNEGTGGNQPQH
TRBV6-5	12	ASSLESTGSGAF
TRBV28	13	ASSFRDGGGRPQH
TRBV19	13	ASSISPHGAYEQY
TRBV6-1	11	ASSSGGGLEAF
TRBV5-1	12	ANTNRDPYNEQF
TRBV5-6	14	ASTELGTSGESAQY
TRBV4-3	13	ASSQAGTGVGELF
TRBV29-1	10	SVEGREYTQY
TRBV19	13	ASSINSASGNTIY
TRBV6-5	12	ASSYGGRVLDYT
TRBV19	11	ASSWTGLSEAF
TRBV11-2	9	ASRLGGKAF
TRBV2	12	ASSALAASYEQY
TRBV6-6	14	ASSASRDRGPYEQY
TRBV4-3	13	ASSQERQGPYEQY
TRBV5-1	13	ASSGGGHTYNEQF
TRBV14	13	ASSQVRDINSPLH
TRBV19	13	ASRLGQGARDTQY
TRBV15	14	ATSRAGGSLDVENT
TRBV28	14	ASRLEGRQKNQPQH
TRBV27	13	ASSLTLGLNQPQH
TRBV5-4	11	ASSPSWNTEAF
TRBV9	14	ASSVDRHAGASVLT
TRBV19	12	ASTGTGSSYEQY
TRBV5-5	14	ASSLAPGLVFYEQY
TRBV7-3	12	ASSTGTVPYEQY
TRBV27	12	ASSFGTGNQPQH
TRBV6-1	12	ASTTGQGNEKLF
TRBV10-3	11	ATRGGSSYEQY
TRBV6-5	8	ASGDDIQY
TRBV7-2	15	ASSLAVASVLTGELF
TRBV10-1	12	ASSEDSTEETQY
TRBV5-1	13	ASVASGLSTGELF
TRBV10-3	12	AISVLAGVDEQF
TRBV7-3	13	ASSLMGQGLYEQY
TRBV5-1	14	ASSLGPGGGTDTQY
TRBV7-6	15	ASSYLSGTRGNEKLF
TRBV5-1	12	ASRGQGAGGELF
TRBV7-9	13	ASSPSAGGAETQY
TRBV13	11	ASSLYGPYEQY
TRBV18	12	ASSPQGAGETQY
TRBV5-6	13	ASSLRWTGDNEQF
TRBV7-9	14	ASSSEGRGFNQPQH
TRBV7-9	11	ASSLYPGDEQY
TRBV9	13	ASSVGGLPTGGQF
TRBV5-1	12	ASSEGVGNQPQH
TRBV5-1	12	ASSLAQIIHEQY
TRBV9	12	ASGGGGPTDTQY